This TCR beta chain was retrieved from a study of blood T cell repertoires in COVID-19. Study-wide context: T cells, B-cell-depleted T cells, or PBMCs provided the cDNA or gDNA that served as material.

Cohort 3 recovered donors had two negative PCRs, clearance, or symptom resolution. Here immunoSEQ multiplex PCR was the method, and the copy in TCRdb shows in-frame clones only, minus some. The top ten clones hold roughly 2.8% of a sample with roughly 220,000 clones, less than 90% of them seen once. V was clipped by 6 bases and J by 0 bases; unmatched bases: 4. The CDR3 runs 14 residues. The germline V gene has CDR1 ENHRY and CDR2 SYGVKD. The rearrangement uses TRBV10-3 and TRBJ1-1, with 7 bases that match TRBD1. This sequence originates from a young woman who had recovered from COVID-19. Sequenced: PBMCs or T cells enriched from blood (not recorded which). CDR3 DNA sequence: TGTGCCATCAGATTGGGACAGTTGAACACTGAAGCTTTCTTT. Translating it yields CAIRLGQLNTEAFF.